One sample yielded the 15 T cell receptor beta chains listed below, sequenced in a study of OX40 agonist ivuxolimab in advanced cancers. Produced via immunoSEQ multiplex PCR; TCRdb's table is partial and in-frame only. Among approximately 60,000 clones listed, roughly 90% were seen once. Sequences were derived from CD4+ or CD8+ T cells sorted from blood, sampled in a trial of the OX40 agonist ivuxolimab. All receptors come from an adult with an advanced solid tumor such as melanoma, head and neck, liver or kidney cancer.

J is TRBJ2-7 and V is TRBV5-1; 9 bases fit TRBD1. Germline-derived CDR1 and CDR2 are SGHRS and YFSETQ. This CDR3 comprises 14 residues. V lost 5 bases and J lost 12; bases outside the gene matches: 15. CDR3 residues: CASRKQPGTGLGYF. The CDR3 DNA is TGCGCCAGCAGAAAGCAACCCGGGACAGGGCTGGGGTACTTC.

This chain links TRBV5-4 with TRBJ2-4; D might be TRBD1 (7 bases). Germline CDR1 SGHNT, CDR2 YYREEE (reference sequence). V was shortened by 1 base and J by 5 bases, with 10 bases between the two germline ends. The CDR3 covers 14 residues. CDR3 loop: CASSLRGTENIQYF. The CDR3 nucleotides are TGTGCCAGCAGCTTGCGGGGGACAGAAAACATTCAGTACTTC.

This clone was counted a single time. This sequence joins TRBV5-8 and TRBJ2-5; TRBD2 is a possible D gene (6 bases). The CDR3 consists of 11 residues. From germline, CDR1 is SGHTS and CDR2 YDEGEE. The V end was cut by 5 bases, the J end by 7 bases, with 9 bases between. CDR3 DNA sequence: TGTGCCAGCAGGGGGGAGGCGACCCAGTACTTC. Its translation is CASRGEATQYF.

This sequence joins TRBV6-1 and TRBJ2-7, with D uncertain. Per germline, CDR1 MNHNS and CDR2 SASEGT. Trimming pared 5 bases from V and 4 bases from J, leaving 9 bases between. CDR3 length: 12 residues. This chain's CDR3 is CASSFPGYEQYF. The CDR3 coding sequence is TGTGCCAGCAGTTTCCCTGGTTACGAGCAGTACTTC.

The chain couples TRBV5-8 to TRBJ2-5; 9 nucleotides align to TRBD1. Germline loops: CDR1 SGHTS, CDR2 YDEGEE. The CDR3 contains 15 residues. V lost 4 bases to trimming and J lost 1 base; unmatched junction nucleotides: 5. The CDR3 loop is CASSQGQGTQETQYF. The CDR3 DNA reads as TGTGCCAGCAGCCAGGGACAGGGTACCCAAGAGACCCAGTACTTC.

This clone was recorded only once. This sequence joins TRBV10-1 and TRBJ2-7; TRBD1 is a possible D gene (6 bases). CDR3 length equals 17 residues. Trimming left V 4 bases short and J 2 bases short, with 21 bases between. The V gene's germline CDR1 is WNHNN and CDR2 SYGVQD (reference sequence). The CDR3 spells CASSGGPGTTGPYEQYF. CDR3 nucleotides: TGCGCCAGCAGTGGGGGCCCCGGGACAACCGGACCCTACGAGCAGTACTTC.

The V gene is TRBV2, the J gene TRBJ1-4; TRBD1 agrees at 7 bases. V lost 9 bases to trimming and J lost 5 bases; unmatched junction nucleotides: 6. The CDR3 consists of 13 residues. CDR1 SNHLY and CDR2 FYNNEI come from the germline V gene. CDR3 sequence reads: CASKGQLNEKLFF. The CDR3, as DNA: TGTGCCAGTAAGGGACAGTTGAATGAAAAACTGTTTTTT.

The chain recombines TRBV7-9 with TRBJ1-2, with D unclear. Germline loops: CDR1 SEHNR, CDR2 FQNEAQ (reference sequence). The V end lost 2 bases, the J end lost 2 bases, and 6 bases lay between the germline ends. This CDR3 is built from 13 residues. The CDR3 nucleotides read TGTGCCAGCAGCTTACAGGAGAACTATGGCTACACCTTC. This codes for CASSLQENYGYTF.

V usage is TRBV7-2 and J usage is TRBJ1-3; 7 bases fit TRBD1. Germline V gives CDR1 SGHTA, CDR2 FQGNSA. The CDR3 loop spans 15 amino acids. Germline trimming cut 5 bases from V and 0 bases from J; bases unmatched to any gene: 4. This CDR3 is CASSPTGSSGNTIYF. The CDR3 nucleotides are TGTGCCAGCAGCCCGACAGGGAGCTCTGGAAACACCATATATTTT.

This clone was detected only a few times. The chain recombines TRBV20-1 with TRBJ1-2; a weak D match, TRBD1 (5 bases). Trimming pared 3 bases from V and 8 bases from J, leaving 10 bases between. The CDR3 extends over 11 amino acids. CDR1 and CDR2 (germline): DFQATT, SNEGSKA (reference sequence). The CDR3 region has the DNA TGCAGTGCTAGCACGCAGGGCGGCTACACCTTC. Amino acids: CSASTQGGYTF.

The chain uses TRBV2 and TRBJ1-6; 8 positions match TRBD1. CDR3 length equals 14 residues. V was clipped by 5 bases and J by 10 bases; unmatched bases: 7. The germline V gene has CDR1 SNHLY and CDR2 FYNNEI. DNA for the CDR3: TGTGCCAGCAGTATGGGTCAGGGGGCGTCACCCCTCCACTTT. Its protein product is CASSMGQGASPLHF.

CDR3 loop: CASSEGLYEQYF. CDR3 DNA sequence: TGTGCCAGCAGCGAAGGACTATACGAGCAGTACTTC. The J gene is TRBJ2-7, the V gene TRBV7-9; maybe TRBD2 (6 bases). V lost 5 bases and J 4 bases, leaving 9 bases between the germline ends. The CDR3 length is 12 residues. CDR1 and CDR2 (germline): SEHNR, FQNEAQ (reference sequence).

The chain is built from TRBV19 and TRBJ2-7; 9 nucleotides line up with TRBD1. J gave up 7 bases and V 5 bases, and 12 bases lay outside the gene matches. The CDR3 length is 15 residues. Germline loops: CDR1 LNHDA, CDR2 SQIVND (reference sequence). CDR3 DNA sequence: TGTGCCAGTAGTCAAGAGGGGACAGGGTCGGGTGAGCAGTACTTC. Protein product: CASSQEGTGSGEQYF.

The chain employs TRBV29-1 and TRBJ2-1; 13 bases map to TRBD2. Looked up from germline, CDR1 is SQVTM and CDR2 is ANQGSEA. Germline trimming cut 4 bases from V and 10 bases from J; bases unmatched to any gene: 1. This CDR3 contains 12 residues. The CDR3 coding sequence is TGCAGCGTTGGGACTAGCGGGAGAGAGCAGTTCTTC. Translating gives CSVGTSGREQFF.

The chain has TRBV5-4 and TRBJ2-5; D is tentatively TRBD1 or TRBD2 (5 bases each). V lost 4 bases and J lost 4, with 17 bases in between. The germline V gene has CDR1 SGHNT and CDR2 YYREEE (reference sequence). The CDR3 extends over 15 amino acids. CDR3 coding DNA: TGTGCCAGCAGCCAAATCCGGACGGGGCGAGAGACCCAGTACTTC. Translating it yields CASSQIRTGRETQYF.